This TCR beta chain was documented in a study of PD-1 blockade in classical Hodgkin lymphoma. Each patient experienced a relapse that followed autologous stem cell transplantation, and brentuximab vedotin exposure varied. CD4+ T cells were purified from thawed PBMCs by magnetic negative selection. About this clone: Antigen specificity is unknown.

V gave up 0 bases and J gave up 1 base, with 12 bases separating them. This CDR3 spans 16 amino acids. Per the germline V gene, CDR1 is LNHNV and CDR2 is YYDKDF (reference sequence). Only in-frame clones appear in the TCRdb table, and some are missing; sequencing was by immunoSEQ multiplex PCR. Of around 7,700 clones listed, 70% to 90% are singletons. Whole-study results and caveats: CD4+ TCR diversity, unlike CD8+, climbed significantly by C4D1. Lower baseline TCR diversity was reported for newly diagnosed patients than for healthy donors. Complete responders matched newly diagnosed patients in baseline diversity.

The material sequenced was CD4+ T cells from blood, taken at baseline. This sequence originates from a human donor with classical Hodgkin lymphoma. The chain has TRBV15 and TRBJ2-5, with D maybe TRBD1 (5 bases). Here the CDR3 reads CATSRDRRGPQETQYF. The CDR3 coding sequence is TGTGCCACCAGCAGAGATAGAAGGGGCCCCCAAGAGACCCAGTACTTC.